A single sample is the source of the 3 T cell receptor beta chains below, sequenced in a study of T-cell memory formation after mild COVID-19. TCRdb passed the 5' RACE reads through MiXCR, listing each CDR3 protein once. Of around 390,000 distinct CDR3 sequences in the sample, roughly 15% are singletons; the top ten hold under 25%. Material: PBMCs or a T cell subset sorted from them (not recorded which). These TCRs come from a young man who had mild COVID-19 (a few samples of this study predate the infection). Cell type and time point are not known.

This rearrangement joins TRBV6-5 to TRBJ2-2; TRBD2 is a possible D gene (6 bases). This CDR3 region has 16 residues. Trimming shortened V by 7 bases and J by 1 base, and 16 bases separated the two germline ends. Germline V CDR1 and CDR2: MNHEY, SVGAGI. In DNA, the CDR3 is TGTGCCAGCAATTTCGTCGGGGGACTGAACACCGGGGAGCTGTTTTTT. This gives the protein CASNFVGGLNTGELFF.

J is TRBJ2-7 and V is TRBV28; D could derive from TRBD1 or TRBD2 (6 bases each). V was pared by 7 bases and J by 0 bases, with 13 bases between. The CDR3 runs to 14 residues. Germline CDR1 is MDHEN and CDR2 is SYDVKM. The CDR3 coding sequence is TGTGCCAGCACCAAGGGGGGCACCTCCTACGAGCAGTACGTC. It codes for CASTKGGTSYEQYV.

CDR3: CSVEGTGGENEQFF. As DNA, the CDR3 is TGCAGCGTTGAAGGGACAGGGGGGGAAAATGAGCAGTTCTTC. The chain combines TRBV29-1 with TRBJ2-1; 10 bases fit TRBD1. The CDR3 is made up of 14 amino acids. CDR1 and CDR2 from the germline V gene are SQVTM and ANQGSEA. The V gene end was trimmed by 1 base and the J gene end by 7 bases; junction bases not matched to a gene: 4.